The 32 T cell receptor beta chains below come from one sample, sequenced in a study of T-cell reconstitution after alpha-beta-depleted transplantation in children. During its preparation, the TCRbeta library received unique molecular identifiers. TCRdb re-analysed the PCR reads in MiXCR, keeping a single row per CDR3 protein. This table has approximately 350,000 distinct CDR3 sequences, around 10% appearing once. Sequenced here: PBMCs from the stem cell graft donor, sampled from the stem cell graft. The receptors come from a human donor who donated a stem cell graft to a child with acute lymphoblastic leukemia.

On this clonotype itself: A much larger clonotype is one base distant, so this may be a read error. V is TRBV9 and J is TRBJ2-1; 11 bases map to TRBD2. In germline, CDR1 is SGDLS, CDR2 YYNGEE. Trimming removed 5 bases from V and 9 bases from J; junction bases left unmatched: 10. The CDR3 has 15 residues. The CDR3 sequence is CASRPPGTSGTEQFF. The CDR3 DNA sequence: TGTGCCAGCAGACCCCCCGGGACTAGCGGAACTGAGCAGTTCTTC. Supplemented by reference TRBV9 and TRBJ2-1, the full variable domain reads DSGVTQTPKHLITATGQRVTLRCSPRSGDLSVYWYQQSLDQGLQFLIQYYNGEERAKGNILERFSAQQFPDLHSELNLSSLELGDSALYFCASRPPGTSGTEQFFGPGTRLTVL.

The chain is built from TRBV29-1 and TRBJ2-5; 11 nucleotides align to TRBD1. This CDR3 has 15 residues. Germline-derived CDR1 and CDR2 are SQVTM and ANQGSEA. With V trimmed by 0 bases and J by 4 bases, 4 bases remained unmatched. DNA of the CDR3: TGCAGCGTTGAAGATTATGGACAGGGGGCAGAGACCCAGTACTTC. Its translation: CSVEDYGQGAETQYF.

As to this clonotype: The junction and the germline gene differ at one end; a read error may be behind it. This chain links TRBV12-5 with TRBJ2-3, with 7 bases aligning to TRBD2. The CDR3 has 16 residues. CDR1 is LGHNT, CDR2 FRNRAP, per germline. Here the CDR3 DNA reads TGTGCTGGTGGTTTGTTGGTAGCGGGCAGCACAGATACGCAGTATTTT. This translates into CAGGLLVAGSTDTQYF. The whole variable domain, remainder taken from reference TRBV12-5 and TRBJ2-3, is DARVTQTPRHKVTEMGQEVTMRCQPILGHNTVFWYRQTMMQGLELLAYFRNRAPLDDSGMPKDRFSAEMPDATLATLKIQPSEPRDSAVYFCAGGLLVAGSTDTQYFGPGTRLTVL.

The table lists this clonotype with many counts. The rearrangement joins TRBV12-3 or TRBV12-4 to TRBJ2-3, with D perhaps TRBD2 (5 bases). CDR3 length: 15 amino acids. Trimming cost V 5 bases and J 3 bases, with 15 bases left between them. CDR3 amino acids: CASSPQAGSTDTQYF. CDR3 in DNA: TGTGCCAGCAGTCCCCAGGCGGGTTCGACAGATACGCAGTATTTT.

A few counts support this clonotype. The chain employs TRBV9 and TRBJ2-2; TRBD2 matches 7 bases. The V gene's germline CDR1 is SGDLS and CDR2 YYNGEE. This CDR3 contains 14 residues. Trimming removed 4 bases from V and 7 bases from J; junction bases left unmatched: 7. Here the CDR3 reads CASSRAGEGGELFF. The CDR3 DNA reads TGTGCCAGCAGCAGGGCTGGGGAGGGCGGGGAGCTGTTTTTT.

The chain joins TRBV12-3 or TRBV12-4 to TRBJ1-5; tentatively, D is TRBD1 (6 bases). V lost 7 bases and J 1 base, leaving 11 bases between the germline ends. The CDR3 is 14 amino acids. The DNA of the CDR3 is TGTGCCAGCAAAGGGGGTTTGAGCAATCAGCCCCAGCATTTT. This sequence encodes CASKGGLSNQPQHF.

V is TRBV29-1 and J is TRBJ2-7; 8 positions match TRBD2. V lost 2 bases to trimming and J lost 2 bases; unmatched junction nucleotides: 5. This CDR3 has 14 residues. The V gene's germline CDR1 is SQVTM and CDR2 ANQGSEA. DNA for the CDR3: TGCAGCGTTGAACTCGCGGGGGGCACCTACGAGCAGTACTTC. It specifies CSVELAGGTYEQYF.

The table lists this clonotype with a count of one. This chain connects TRBV10-3 to TRBJ2-5; 8 bases agree with TRBD1. Trimming at V came to 6 bases and at J to 5 bases, leaving 8 bases not matched to a gene. The CDR3 has 14 residues. The germline V gene has CDR1 ENHRY and CDR2 SYGVKD. CDR3 sequence reads: CAIRPGTGEETQYF. As DNA, the CDR3 is TGTGCCATCAGGCCCGGGACAGGCGAGGAGACCCAGTACTTC.

Ten or more counts support this clonotype. V is TRBV29-1 and J is TRBJ2-3; D gene unclear. Germline V gene data show CDR1 as SQVTM and CDR2 as ANQGSEA. The CDR3 extends over 12 amino acids. V lost 7 bases to trimming and J lost 0 bases, with 8 bases between them. The CDR3 reads CSEGSSTDTQYF. CDR3 coding DNA: TGCAGCGAGGGTTCTAGCACAGATACGCAGTATTTT.

J is TRBJ2-5 and V is TRBV11-1; 7 bases are shared with TRBD1. Germline CDR1 reads SGHAT; CDR2 reads FQDESV (reference sequence). V gave up 4 bases and J gave up 4 bases; unmatched junction bases: 9. The CDR3 spans 15 residues. The CDR3 loop reads CASSSPTGSVETQYF. In DNA, the CDR3 is TGTGCCAGCAGCTCACCGACAGGGTCAGTAGAGACCCAGTACTTC. The entire variable domain, with the rest obtained from reference TRBV11-1 and TRBJ2-5, is as follows: EAEVAQSPRYKITEKSQAVAFWCDPISGHATLYWYRQILGQGPELLVQFQDESVVDDSQLPKDRFSAERLKGVDSTLKIQPAELGDSAMYLCASSSPTGSVETQYFGPGTRLLVL.

As regards this clonotype: Sequence at one end of the junction differs from germline and may be a read error. The chain combines TRBV4-2 with TRBJ2-5; D remains unclear. The CDR3 has 16 residues. Germline V gene lookup returns CDR1 LGHNA and CDR2 YNFKEQ. CDR3 sequence: CAISRVGVQGRETQYF. DNA of the CDR3: TGTGCCATCAGCCGGGTTGGGGTGCAAGGCCGAGAGACCCAGTACTTC.

This clonotype was observed at least ten times. DNA of the CDR3: TGTGCCAGCAGCCCCCCCCCCGGACGGTTGAACACTGAAGCTTTCTTT. This codes for CASSPPPGRLNTEAFF. The chain has TRBV12-3 or TRBV12-4 and TRBJ1-1; no clear D. The CDR3 has 16 amino acids. V lost 6 bases to trimming and J lost 0 bases, with 17 bases between them.

This clonotype was seen more than once but under ten times. The gene calls are TRBV6-5 and TRBJ2-3; D is undetermined. V was pared by 0 bases and J by 6 bases, with 10 bases between. The CDR3 extends over 14 amino acids. CDR1 and CDR2 from the germline V gene are MNHEY and SVGAGI. CDR3 sequence reads: CASSYSDGDDTQYF. The CDR3 bases are TGTGCCAGCAGTTACTCGGATGGAGACGATACGCAGTATTTT.

This clonotype was recorded many times. CDR3 sequence: CASSLYLREVSYEQYF. Written as DNA, the CDR3 is TGTGCCAGCAGTTTATACCTCCGGGAGGTTTCCTACGAGCAGTACTTC. The chain carries TRBV28 and TRBJ2-7; 7 bases agree with TRBD2. Germline V gene data show CDR1 as MDHEN and CDR2 as SYDVKM. V gave up 1 base and J gave up 1 base; unmatched junction bases: 7. The CDR3 extends over 16 amino acids.

This clonotype was found a few times. The chain has TRBV12-3 or TRBV12-4 and TRBJ2-3, with D perhaps given as TRBD1 or TRBD2 (6 bases each). This CDR3 has 15 amino acids. V dropped 5 bases and J dropped 2 bases, with 14 bases sitting between them. The CDR3 DNA is TGTGCCAGCAGTCGCCCGGGGGCGGTCACAGATACGCAGTATTTT. This encodes CASSRPGAVTDTQYF.

The chain links TRBV4-3 to TRBJ2-2, with 7 bases fitting TRBD1. The CDR3 loop spans 18 amino acids. The germline gives CDR1 LGHNA, CDR2 YSLEER. V lost 0 bases to trimming and J lost 4 bases; unmatched junction nucleotides: 11. DNA for the CDR3: TGCGCCAGCAGCCAAGATCGTTTTAAGGGGGCGAGCACCGGGGAGCTGTTTTTT. Amino acids: CASSQDRFKGASTGELFF.

This clonotype showed up many times. The gene calls are TRBV5-5 and TRBJ2-3; D not certain. V shed 4 bases and J shed 5 bases, with 11 bases lying between them. The CDR3 spans 13 residues. Germline lookup yields CDR1 SGHKS and CDR2 YYEKEE (reference sequence). CDR3 residues: CASSADWGDTQYF. DNA of the CDR3: TGTGCCAGCAGCGCAGACTGGGGAGATACGCAGTATTTT.

This clonotype has a count of ten or more. The genes are TRBV6-6 and TRBJ1-2, with D unresolved. Germline values: CDR1 MNHNY, CDR2 SVGAGI (reference sequence). The CDR3 sequence is 13 residues long. With 5 bases removed from V and 7 bases from J, the gap between germline ends came to 14 bases. CDR3 protein: CASSPPIQGGYTF. DNA for the CDR3: TGTGCCAGCAGTCCGCCAATCCAAGGTGGCTACACCTTC.

This clonotype was seen ten or more times. The J gene is TRBJ2-5, the V gene TRBV9; D remains unclear. Germline CDR1 and CDR2: SGDLS and YYNGEE. This CDR3 contains 16 residues. Trimming shortened V by 2 bases and J by 1 base, and 15 bases separated the two germline ends. CDR3: CASSVAGRNLQETQYF. The CDR3 DNA sequence: TGTGCCAGCAGCGTTGCAGGACGGAATCTCCAAGAGACCCAGTACTTC.

This clonotype was detected ten times or more. The J gene is TRBJ1-1, the V gene TRBV9; no firm D call. Germline V gene lookup returns CDR1 SGDLS and CDR2 YYNGEE. V dropped 3 bases and J dropped 7 bases, with 19 bases sitting between them. The CDR3 runs to 15 residues. The CDR3 DNA reads TGTGCCAGCAGCGGCGAGGAGGACCACCGTGGTGAAGCTTTCTTT. Residues: CASSGEEDHRGEAFF.

This clonotype was detected a few times. CDR3 loop: CASSFGLAGEFREQYF. DNA for the CDR3: TGTGCCAGCAGCTTCGGCCTAGCGGGAGAATTTCGCGAGCAGTACTTC. This sequence joins TRBV5-6 and TRBJ2-7; 10 nucleotides line up with TRBD2. With V trimmed by 2 bases and J by 6 bases, 11 bases remained unmatched. This CDR3 has 16 amino acids. The germline V gene encodes CDR1 SGHDT and CDR2 YYEEEE.

The chain joins TRBV7-2 to TRBJ2-2; the D is unclear. The CDR3 runs 16 residues. V was cut by 0 bases and J by 0 bases, with 8 bases left in between. Germline assignment: CDR1 SGHTA and CDR2 FQGNSA. The CDR3 is CASSLAILPNTGELFF. DNA for the CDR3: TGTGCCAGCAGCTTAGCTATCCTCCCGAACACCGGGGAGCTGTTTTTT.

V usage is TRBV5-1 and J usage is TRBJ2-2; 7 nucleotides agree with TRBD2. Per the germline V gene, CDR1 is SGHRS and CDR2 is YFSETQ. CDR3 size: 15 residues. V lost 6 bases and J lost 7; bases outside the gene matches: 12. CDR3 DNA sequence: TGCGCCAGCACGGGTACTAGCGCACCTGTCGGGGAGCTGTTTTTT. Its protein product is CASTGTSAPVGELFF.

The V gene is TRBV20-1, the J gene TRBJ2-5, with 7 bases fitting TRBD2. J was trimmed by 5 bases and V by 5 bases; bases with no gene match: 11. Germline V gene data show CDR1 as DFQATT and CDR2 as SNEGSKA (reference sequence). The CDR3 is 14 amino acids. The CDR3 here is CSAVLAVQGETQYF. The CDR3 coding sequence is TGCAGTGCTGTCCTAGCGGTGCAAGGCGAGACCCAGTACTTC.

The gene calls are TRBV13 and TRBJ2-6; D is ambiguous. Trimming took 3 bases from V and 4 from J, leaving 16 bases between them. CDR1 PRHDT and CDR2 FYEKMQ come from the germline V gene (reference sequence). The CDR3 contains 17 residues. The CDR3 DNA sequence: TGTGCCAGCAGCTTGGTACCGGCAACCCTGGGGGCCAACGTCCTGACTTTC. Amino acid sequence: CASSLVPATLGANVLTF.

This chain connects TRBV12-3 or TRBV12-4 to TRBJ2-7; 7 nucleotides agree with TRBD1. V lost 5 bases to trimming and J lost 7 bases; unmatched junction nucleotides: 2. This CDR3 is built from 11 residues. The CDR3 bases are TGTGCCAGCAGTAAGACAGGGGAGCAGTACTTC. This gives the protein CASSKTGEQYF.

This clonotype was recorded a few times. The rearrangement joins TRBV6-2 or TRBV6-3 to TRBJ2-5; 13 bases line up with TRBD2. The J segment lost 2 bases and the V segment lost 5 bases, leaving 5 bases of the junction unmatched. Germline V gives CDR1 MNHEY, CDR2 SVGEGT. The CDR3 is 16 amino acids. Here the CDR3 reads CASSHPGLAGQETQYF. The CDR3 DNA is TGTGCCAGCAGTCACCCGGGACTAGCGGGGCAAGAGACCCAGTACTTC.

This clonotype was detected a few times. This rearrangement joins TRBV20-1 to TRBJ2-3; the D call may be TRBD1 or TRBD2 (6 bases each). The CDR3 sequence is 16 residues long. Germline assignment: CDR1 DFQATT and CDR2 SNEGSKA (reference sequence). V lost 0 bases to trimming and J lost 5 bases, with 18 bases between them. The CDR3 protein is CSARDLFEGGRDTQYF. The CDR3 DNA reads as TGCAGTGCTAGAGATCTCTTCGAGGGGGGAAGAGATACGCAGTATTTT.

In this sample, this clonotype turned up many times. V usage is TRBV6-5 and J usage is TRBJ1-3; the D is unclear. The CDR3 is 15 residues long. The germline gives CDR1 MNHEY, CDR2 SVGAGI. Deletions cut 4 bases from V and 0 bases from J, with 10 bases between. The CDR3 loop is CASSSQIFSGNTIYF. CDR3 sequence (DNA): TGTGCCAGCAGTTCCCAAATTTTCTCTGGAAACACCATATATTTT.

Only a few counts were recorded for this clonotype. The chain employs TRBV7-9 and TRBJ1-5, with no clear D. From germline, CDR1 is SEHNR and CDR2 FQNEAQ (reference sequence). Trimming cost V 2 bases and J 0 bases, with 14 bases left between them. The CDR3 is made up of 17 amino acids. The DNA for the CDR3 is TGTGCCAGCAGCTTATCCACCGTTTTGTATAGCAATCAGCCCCAGCATTTT. This encodes CASSLSTVLYSNQPQHF.

The chain recombines TRBV20-1 with TRBJ1-3; D unclear. CDR1 is DFQATT and CDR2 is SNEGSKA in the germline V gene (reference sequence). The CDR3 loop spans 13 amino acids. V lost 2 bases and J lost 2, with 7 bases in between. This CDR3 reads CSARQTAGNTIYF. CDR3 sequence (DNA): TGCAGTGCTAGACAGACGGCTGGAAACACCATATATTTT.

This clonotype was detected many times. CDR3 region: CSARTFSNQPQHF. The DNA of the CDR3 is TGCAGTGCTAGAACATTTAGCAATCAGCCCCAGCATTTT. This chain joins TRBV20-1 and TRBJ1-5; D is undetermined. The CDR3 extends over 13 amino acids. The V and J ends lost 2 bases and 0 bases respectively, with 5 bases between them. Germline V gene sequence: CDR1 DFQATT, CDR2 SNEGSKA (reference sequence).